A single sample is the source of the 32 T cell receptor beta chains below, sequenced in a study of blood T cell repertoires in COVID-19. Generated by immunoSEQ multiplex PCR, the TCRdb table keeps only in-frame clones and is missing some. In the table there are approximately 56,000 clones, just under 90% of which are singletons. Input material: peripheral blood. These receptors were collected from a man aged 80 or over with active or convalescent COVID-19.

In its sample, this clone was seen once. This chain links TRBV30 with TRBJ1-1; 10 bases line up with TRBD1. V shed 2 bases, J shed 6 bases, and the junction held 3 bases outside the gene matches. The CDR3 extends over 13 amino acids. Germline V lookup: CDR1 GTSNPN, CDR2 SVGIG (reference sequence). Written as DNA, the CDR3 is TGTGCCTGGAGTCCGGGGACAGGGGCTGAAGCTTTCTTT. As protein: CAWSPGTGAEAFF.

This chain uses TRBV6-5 with TRBJ2-7; 8 bases line up with TRBD1. The CDR3 is 14 amino acids. After removal of 6 bases from V and 0 bases from J, the junction contained 4 bases not matched to a gene. Germline-derived CDR1 and CDR2 are MNHEY and SVGAGI. CDR3 sequence reads: CASSRGPVSYEQYF. The CDR3 DNA follows: TGTGCCAGCAGCAGGGGGCCCGTCTCCTACGAGCAGTACTTC.

In this sample, this clone turned up once. The V call is TRBV19, the J call TRBJ1-5, with 10 positions matching TRBD1. This CDR3 spans 19 amino acids. V lost 4 bases and J lost 4; bases outside the gene matches: 16. In germline, CDR1 is LNHDA, CDR2 SQIVND (reference sequence). Written as DNA, the CDR3 is TGTGCCAGTAGTACCCTCCTTGGGACAGGGGTCATCCATAATCAGCCCCAGCATTTT. This codes for CASSTLLGTGVIHNQPQHF.

This chain links TRBV6-5 with TRBJ1-2; D may be TRBD1 (6 bases). There are 12 residues in the CDR3. V lost 5 bases and J lost 8, with 12 bases in between. Germline V gene sequence: CDR1 MNHEY, CDR2 SVGAGI. The CDR3 bases are TGTGCCAGCAGTAACACAGGGCTAGGCTACACCTTC. Translation: CASSNTGLGYTF.

The chain employs TRBV12-1 and TRBJ1-5; the D segment call TRBD1 is taken from the table without a DNA check. TRBV12-1 is labeled a pseudogene. This CDR3 spans 15 amino acids. The CDR3 DNA reads as TGTGCCAGCAGCTTTGTGAGACAGCCAAATCAGCCCCAGCATTTT. This translates into CASSFVRQPNQPQHF.

This clone was counted only a few times. This chain joins TRBV27 and TRBJ1-1; TRBD1 agrees at 8 bases. This CDR3 region has 14 residues. Unmatched junction bases numbered 8, after V lost 3 bases and J lost 8 bases. Germline-derived CDR1 and CDR2 are MNHEY and SMNVEV (reference sequence). CDR3 coding DNA: TGTGCCAGCAGTTTCGGGGACAGGACCCGGGAAGCTTTCTTT. Its translation: CASSFGDRTREAFF.

The chain has TRBV18 and TRBJ1-2; 8 bases align to TRBD1. This CDR3 is 15 amino acids long. V shed 6 bases, J shed 4 bases, and the junction held 10 bases outside the gene matches. Germline assignment: CDR1 KGHSH and CDR2 LQKENI. The CDR3 nucleotides read TGTGCCAGCTCCCCCAATCCTACAGGGGGCTATGGCTACACCTTC. Protein sequence: CASSPNPTGGYGYTF.

The V gene is TRBV28, the J gene TRBJ2-3, with D possibly matching TRBD2 (5 bases). CDR3 length equals 15 residues. V was clipped by 9 bases and J by 2 bases, with 18 bases between them. Germline V gene lookup returns CDR1 MDHEN and CDR2 SYDVKM. The CDR3 DNA follows: TGTGCCAGTTCTTTGCCGGGGTTCCCCACAGATACGCAGTATTTT. Protein product: CASSLPGFPTDTQYF.

The rearrangement uses TRBV5-1 and TRBJ1-1; 7 bases are a match to TRBD1. The CDR3 length is 15 residues. The junction had 5 bases not matched to a gene; V was cut back by 0 bases and J by 3 bases. Germline V gene data show CDR1 as SGHRS and CDR2 as YFSETQ. In DNA, the CDR3 is TGCGCCAGCAGCTTGGATGCACAGGGGTACACTGAAGCTTTCTTT. Translating it yields CASSLDAQGYTEAFF.

The chain uses TRBV5-4 and TRBJ1-6, with 10 bases fitting TRBD1. With 3 bases clipped from V and 10 bases from J, the junction kept 13 bases outside the gene matches. The CDR3 contains 17 residues. Germline V lookup: CDR1 SGHNT, CDR2 YYREEE (reference sequence). The CDR3 DNA sequence: TGTGCCAGCAGCTGGGGACAGGGGCCAGCCGAGGGATCACCCCTCCACTTT. The encoded protein is CASSWGQGPAEGSPLHF.

V gene TRBV11-3 combines with J gene TRBJ1-1; D unresolved. Germline CDR1 and CDR2: SGHNT and YENEEA. V was cut by 8 bases and J by 1 base, with 11 bases left in between. The CDR3 totals 13 residues. The CDR3 is CASGHRPNTEAFF. In nucleotides, the CDR3 is TGTGCCAGCGGGCACAGACCGAACACTGAAGCTTTCTTT. Using reference TRBV11-3 and TRBJ1-1 for the parts outside the CDR3, the full variable domain is EAGVVQSPRYKIIEKKQPVAFWCNPISGHNTLYWYLQNLGQGPELLIRYENEEAVDDSQLPKDRFSAERLKGVDSTLKIQPAELGDSAVYLCASGHRPNTEAFFGQGTRLTVV.

The chain joins TRBV29-1 to TRBJ2-3; maybe TRBD1 (5 bases). Per the germline V gene, CDR1 is SQVTM and CDR2 is ANQGSEA. Trimming removed 7 bases at V and 0 bases at J, with 14 bases between. The CDR3 loop spans 14 amino acids. The CDR3 loop reads CSASGILSTDTQYF. The CDR3 nucleotides are TGCAGCGCGTCAGGGATCCTTAGCACAGATACGCAGTATTTT.

This chain links TRBV6-1 with TRBJ2-3, with a tentative D call TRBD2 (6 bases). Germline V CDR1 and CDR2: MNHNS, SASEGT. V gave up 3 bases and J gave up 2 bases, with 6 bases separating them. This CDR3 comprises 13 residues. CDR3 in amino acids: CASSEDYTDTQYF. CDR3 DNA sequence: TGTGCCAGCAGTGAGGACTACACAGATACGCAGTATTTT.

The rearrangement uses TRBV4-3 and TRBJ2-7; the match to TRBD1 covers 12 bases. In germline, CDR1 is LGHNA, CDR2 YSLEER. The CDR3 totals 15 residues. V lost 3 bases and J lost 5; bases outside the gene matches: 5. The CDR3 nucleotides are TGCGCCAGCAGCCACGTGGGACAGGGGGCCCACGAGCAGTACTTC. As protein: CASSHVGQGAHEQYF.

This chain joins TRBV7-2 and TRBJ2-7, with D unclear. The CDR3 sequence is 14 residues long. Looked up from germline, CDR1 is SGHTA and CDR2 is FQGNSA. Trimming cost V 1 base and J 4 bases, with 11 bases left between them. DNA for the CDR3: TGTGCCAGCAGCTTAGTCGTTACAATGTACGAGCAGTACTTC. It codes for CASSLVVTMYEQYF.

The V and J genes are TRBV30 and TRBJ1-3; D remains ambiguous. CDR3 size: 12 residues. Trimming removed 3 bases from V and 0 bases from J, with 3 bases in between. Germline V gives CDR1 GTSNPN, CDR2 SVGIG (reference sequence). The CDR3 DNA sequence: TGTGCCTGGAGCTCCTCTGGAAACACCATATATTTT. Protein product: CAWSSSGNTIYF.

The chain is built from TRBV18 and TRBJ1-2, with D perhaps TRBD1 (6 bases). V dropped 3 bases and J dropped 3 bases, with 8 bases sitting between them. The CDR3 contains 13 residues. Germline CDR1 and CDR2: KGHSH and LQKENI. This CDR3 is CASSPPGDYGYTF. CDR3 sequence (DNA): TGTGCCAGCTCACCGCCAGGGGACTATGGCTACACCTTC.

This rearrangement joins TRBV6-6 to TRBJ1-4; TRBD1 aligns across 7 bases. With 6 bases clipped from V and 5 bases from J, the junction kept 6 bases outside the gene matches. CDR3 length equals 14 residues. Germline assignment: CDR1 MNHNY and CDR2 SVGAGI (reference sequence). The CDR3 loop is CASSQGQTNEKLFF. The CDR3 bases are TGTGCCAGCAGCCAGGGACAGACGAATGAAAAACTGTTTTTT.

The chain links TRBV7-2 to TRBJ2-1, with TRBD2 matching over 8 bases. The CDR3 sequence is 15 residues long. Germline V lookup: CDR1 SGHTA, CDR2 FQGNSA. The V segment lost 4 bases and the J segment 4 bases; nucleotides outside the gene matches: 6. The CDR3 coding sequence is TGTGCCAGCAGCTCACGGACTAGCCCATACAATGAGCAGTTCTTC. Translation gives CASSSRTSPYNEQFF.

This rearrangement joins TRBV3-1 (or the pseudogene TRBV3-2) to TRBJ1-6; a possible D gene is TRBD1 (5 bases). Germline CDR1 and CDR2: LGHDT and YNNKEL (reference sequence). Trimming shortened V by 2 bases and J by 7 bases, and 15 bases separated the two germline ends. The CDR3 has 16 amino acids. The CDR3 region is CASSQTRVLWNSPLHF. The CDR3 coding sequence is TGTGCCAGCAGCCAAACCAGGGTTCTCTGGAATTCACCCCTCCACTTT.

This clone was found once. This chain links TRBV13 with TRBJ2-7, with 9 bases aligning to TRBD2. Germline values: CDR1 PRHDT, CDR2 FYEKMQ (reference sequence). After removal of 1 base from V and 2 bases from J, the junction contained 6 bases not matched to a gene. This CDR3 comprises 16 residues. CDR3: CASSLESGGPPYEQYF. Written as DNA, the CDR3 is TGTGCCAGCAGCTTAGAGAGCGGGGGGCCACCCTACGAGCAGTACTTC. Using reference TRBV13 and TRBJ2-7 for the parts outside the CDR3, the full variable domain is AAGVIQSPRHLIKEKRETATLKCYPIPRHDTVYWYQQGPGQDPQFLISFYEKMQSDKGSIPDRFSAQQFSDYHSELNMSSLELGDSALYFCASSLESGGPPYEQYFGPGTRLTVT.

This chain joins TRBV27 and TRBJ1-5, with a weak D call TRBD1 (5 bases). Germline CDR1 and CDR2: MNHEY and SMNVEV (reference sequence). The CDR3 spans 17 residues. Trimming took off 2 bases at V and 2 bases at J, with 16 bases between the two ends. The CDR3 coding sequence is TGTGCCAGCAGTTTAAAGGCAGGGTGGGGCGGCAATCAGCCCCAGCATTTT. Translated, it gives CASSLKAGWGGNQPQHF.

V and J are TRBV12-3 or TRBV12-4 and TRBJ1-1; 7 nucleotides match TRBD1. The junction had 6 bases not matched to a gene; V was cut back by 7 bases and J by 4 bases. This CDR3 has 13 residues. As DNA, the CDR3 is TGTGCCAGCATTTCACAGGGGATCACTGAAGCTTTCTTT. Its protein product is CASISQGITEAFF.

This rearrangement joins TRBV7-2 to TRBJ1-1; 9 positions agree with TRBD1. The CDR3 is made up of 17 amino acids. V was pared by 4 bases and J by 6 bases, with 15 bases of the junction left unmatched. Germline values: CDR1 SGHTA, CDR2 FQGNSA. The CDR3 is CASSSDPGQGRLAEAFF. The CDR3 bases are TGTGCCAGCAGCTCCGATCCGGGACAGGGTCGTTTGGCTGAAGCTTTCTTT.

This clone occurred once. The chain carries TRBV5-1 and TRBJ1-4, with TRBD1 matching 8 bases. The V gene's germline CDR1 is SGHRS and CDR2 YFSETQ. V shed 4 bases and J 6 bases; nucleotides not matched to a gene: 8. This CDR3 contains 15 residues. The CDR3 is CASSPQGARDEKLFF. In DNA, the CDR3 is TGCGCCAGCAGCCCTCAGGGGGCGCGGGATGAAAAACTGTTTTTT.

The V and J genes are TRBV5-1 and TRBJ2-2, with 7 bases matching TRBD2. The ends lost 4 bases at V and 4 bases at J; junction bases unmatched: 13. Germline V gene lookup returns CDR1 SGHRS and CDR2 YFSETQ. The CDR3 covers 17 residues. The CDR3 loop is CASSRDTPGGGTGELFF. CDR3 bases: TGCGCCAGCAGCCGCGACACACCGGGAGGTGGCACCGGGGAGCTGTTTTTT.

The chain joins TRBV19 to TRBJ2-5, with 13 bases matching TRBD2. Germline CDR1 reads LNHDA; CDR2 reads SQIVND (reference sequence). V shed 5 bases and J 4 bases; nucleotides not matched to a gene: 7. This CDR3 is built from 16 residues. The CDR3 region is CASSSRTSGSVETQYF. The CDR3 DNA reads as TGTGCCAGTAGTTCTAGGACTAGCGGGAGCGTAGAGACCCAGTACTTC.

This clone was detected a few times. This chain uses TRBV27 with TRBJ1-4; D is unresolved. Trimming cost V 6 bases and J 0 bases, with 11 bases left between them. Germline assignment: CDR1 MNHEY and CDR2 SMNVEV (reference sequence). The CDR3 is 15 amino acids. CDR3 loop: CASSWAVTTNEKLFF. CDR3 nucleotides: TGTGCCAGCAGCTGGGCAGTGACAACTAATGAAAAACTGTTTTTT.

Only one count was recorded for this clone. The CDR3 protein is CASSTTGSPYNEQFF. CDR3 bases: TGTGCCAGCAGTACAACAGGGAGTCCCTACAATGAGCAGTTCTTC. This chain joins TRBV6-4 and TRBJ2-1; D is perhaps TRBD1 (6 bases). The CDR3 totals 15 residues. V shed 5 bases and J shed 2 bases, with 13 bases lying between them. Germline CDR1 MRHNA, CDR2 SNTAGT.

The table lists this clone with a few counts. The V call is TRBV19, the J call TRBJ2-5; D may be TRBD1 (6 bases). Trimming took off 3 bases at V and 2 bases at J, with 13 bases between the two ends. The CDR3 has 15 residues. Germline assignment: CDR1 LNHDA and CDR2 SQIVND (reference sequence). CDR3 loop: CASSIAAGDQETQYF. CDR3 DNA sequence: TGTGCCAGTAGTATCGCGGCAGGGGATCAAGAGACCCAGTACTTC.

The V call is TRBV7-9, the J call TRBJ1-1, with D maybe TRBD1 (5 bases). V dropped 5 bases and J dropped 10 bases, with 11 bases sitting between them. The CDR3 covers 11 residues. CDR1 SEHNR and CDR2 FQNEAQ come from the germline V gene (reference sequence). CDR3 sequence reads: CASSRREGAFF. The CDR3 DNA reads as TGTGCCAGCAGCCGCAGGGAGGGAGCTTTCTTT. The full variable domain, its missing parts supplied by reference TRBV7-9 and TRBJ1-1, is DTGVSQNPRHKITKRGQNVTFRCDPISEHNRLYWYRQTLGQGPEFLTYFQNEAQLEKSRLLSDRFSAERPKGSFSTLEIQRTEQGDSAMYLCASSRREGAFFGQGTRLTVV.

The chain is built from TRBV10-3 and TRBJ2-7, with TRBD1 matching over 7 bases. CDR1 and CDR2 from the germline V gene are ENHRY and SYGVKD. After removal of 2 bases from V and 6 bases from J, the junction contained 7 bases not matched to a gene. This CDR3 is 14 amino acids long. The CDR3 DNA is TGTGCCATCAGTGAGAATCTGGCAGGGGGCGAGCAGTACTTC. Translating gives CAISENLAGGEQYF.